The TCR beta chain described here comes from a study of monozygotic twins with inflammatory bowel disease. Investigators extracted total RNA from whole blood and did not sort T cells. The TCR libraries each used total RNA (around 3,800 ng per library). Template switching incorporated UMIs with a 6-nucleotide sample barcode. TCRdb reworked the 5' RACE reads into one entry per CDR3 protein, no DNA. The listing contains some 160,000 distinct CDR3 sequences. This CDR3 has 12 amino acids. The V gene's germline CDR1 is MDHEN and CDR2 SYDVKM. Sequencing input: blood. The TCR sequence derives from a human donor with ulcerative colitis or Crohn's disease, or a healthy co-twin of an affected twin (not recorded which). The V and J genes are TRBV28 and TRBJ2-1; TCRdb lists TRBD2, though no DNA is available to test this call. CDR3 protein: CASSPPNNEQFF.